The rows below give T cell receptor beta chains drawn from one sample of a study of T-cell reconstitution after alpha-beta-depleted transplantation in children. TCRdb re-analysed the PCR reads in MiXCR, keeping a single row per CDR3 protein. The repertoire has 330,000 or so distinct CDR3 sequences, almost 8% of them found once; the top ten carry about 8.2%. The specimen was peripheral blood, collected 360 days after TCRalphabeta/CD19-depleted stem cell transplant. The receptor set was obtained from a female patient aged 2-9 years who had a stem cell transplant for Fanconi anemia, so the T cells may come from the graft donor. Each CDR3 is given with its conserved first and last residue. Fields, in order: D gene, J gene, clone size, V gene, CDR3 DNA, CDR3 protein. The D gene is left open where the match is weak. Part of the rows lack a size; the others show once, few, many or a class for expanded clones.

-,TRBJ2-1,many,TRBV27,TGTGCCAGCAGCGTCGTCCTTTACAATGAGCAGTTCTTC,CASSVVLYNEQFF
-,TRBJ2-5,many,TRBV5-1,TGCGCCAGCAGCTACAACGGACAAGAGACCCAGTACTTC,CASSYNGQETQYF
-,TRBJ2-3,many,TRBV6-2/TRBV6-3,TGTGCCAGCAGTTGGACCAGGGTGACGGATACGCAGTATTTT,CASSWTRVTDTQYF
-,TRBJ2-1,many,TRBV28,TGTGCCAGCAGTTTAGGGGGAAAGCAGTTCTTC,CASSLGGKQFF
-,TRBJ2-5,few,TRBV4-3,TGCGCCAGCAGCCAAGACTCAGGGACGGAGACCCAGTACTTC,CASSQDSGTETQYF
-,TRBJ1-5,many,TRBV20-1,TGCAGTGCCTCGGATCAGGGTAGGCAGCCCCAGCATTTT,CSASDQGRQPQHF
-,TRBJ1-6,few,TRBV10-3,TGTGCCATCAGTTCCCGGGTGGATTCACCCCTCCACTTT,CAISSRVDSPLHF
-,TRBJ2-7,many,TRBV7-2,TGTGCCAGCAGCCCGACGGGCGTTTCCCTCTCCTACGAGCAGTACTTC,CASSPTGVSLSYEQYF
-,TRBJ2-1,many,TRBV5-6,TGTGCCAGCAGCTCATGGGACCCCACCGGGCACTATGAGCAGTTCTTC,CASSSWDPTGHYEQFF
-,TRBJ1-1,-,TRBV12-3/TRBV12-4,TGTGCCAGCACTCTTACCCGCGACCGAAGAGCGGCTTTCTTT,CASTLTRDRRAAFF
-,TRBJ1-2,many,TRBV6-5,TGTGCCAGCAGTAGACAAGGGCCGGCCAACTATGGCTACACCTTC,CASSRQGPANYGYTF
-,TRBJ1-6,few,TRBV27,TGTGCCAGCAATTCGGCGGGTTTATATAATTCACCCCTCCACTTT,CASNSAGLYNSPLHF
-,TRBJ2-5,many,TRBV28,TGTGCCAGCTGGGACTTTCAAGAGACCCAGTACTTC,CASWDFQETQYF
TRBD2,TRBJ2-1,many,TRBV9,TGTGCCAGCGGGAGGGCCCCCTACAATGAGCAGTTCTTC,CASGRAPYNEQFF
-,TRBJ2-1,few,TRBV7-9,TGTGCCAGCAGCCCCGCTTGGGGGTACAATGAGCAGTTCTTC,CASSPAWGYNEQFF
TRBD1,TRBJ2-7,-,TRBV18,TGTGCCAGCTCACAACGACAGGGGGCGCCGGCCAACGAGCAGTACTTC,CASSQRQGAPANEQYF
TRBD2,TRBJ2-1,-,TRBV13,TGTGCCAGCAGCTCCGGGACTAGATTCTACAATGAGCAGTTCTTC,CASSSGTRFYNEQFF
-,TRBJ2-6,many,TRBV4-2,TGTGCCAGCAGCCAAGTAATGGGCTCTGGGGCCAACGTCCTGACTTTC,CASSQVMGSGANVLTF
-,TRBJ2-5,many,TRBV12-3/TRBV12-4,TGTGCCAGCAGTTTAAAGCGGGTTATCCAAGAGACCCAGTACTTC,CASSLKRVIQETQYF
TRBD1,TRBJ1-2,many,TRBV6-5,TGTGCCAGCAGTTACTCATCCAGGGGGACTTCCTATGGCTACACCTTC,CASSYSSRGTSYGYTF
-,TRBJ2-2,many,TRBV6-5,TGTGCCAGCAGCCTAAACACCGGGGAGCTGTTTTTT,CASSLNTGELFF
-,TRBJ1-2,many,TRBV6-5,TGTGCCAGCCAATGGGGTCCTTATACTAACTATGGCTACACCTTC,CASQWGPYTNYGYTF
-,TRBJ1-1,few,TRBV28,TGTGCCAGCAGTTTGAGCGGGGCCGGGGACACTGAAGCTTTCTTT,CASSLSGAGDTEAFF
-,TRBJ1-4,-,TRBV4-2,TGTGCCAGCAGCCAAGACTGGACGGGGGCAACTAATGAAAAACTGTTTTTT,CASSQDWTGATNEKLFF
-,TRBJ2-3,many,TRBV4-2,TGTGCCAGCAGCCAAGATTCCGACGAAGATACGCAGTATTTT,CASSQDSDEDTQYF